The clone carrying this T cell receptor beta chain was seen many times. The sample originates from a study of T cells in Graves' hyperthyroidism and ophthalmopathy. V shed 0 bases, J shed 2 bases, and the junction held 4 bases outside the gene matches. The V gene's germline CDR1 is GTSNPN and CDR2 SVGIG (reference sequence). The CDR3 has 14 residues. Patients were aged 18 to 65, had disease duration under 2 months, and had newly diagnosed hyperthyroidism. Amplified TCR beta CDR3 regions came from RNA transcripts. First-round RT-PCR of the TCR CDR3 relied on the HTBI primer set. TCRdb re-derived calls from the multiplex PCR reads in MiXCR, one entry per CDR3 protein. The table lists 250,000 to 300,000 distinct CDR3 sequences, 13% of them singletons.

The chain employs TRBV30 and TRBJ2-7; 7 nucleotides line up with TRBD2. The material sequenced was blood. The sequence derives from a woman aged 25-40 years with Graves' hyperthyroidism that later progressed to Graves' ophthalmopathy. The DNA for the CDR3 is TGTGCCTGGAGTGTAACGGGAGGTCCCTACGAGCAGTACTTC. Encoded protein: CAWSVTGGPYEQYF.